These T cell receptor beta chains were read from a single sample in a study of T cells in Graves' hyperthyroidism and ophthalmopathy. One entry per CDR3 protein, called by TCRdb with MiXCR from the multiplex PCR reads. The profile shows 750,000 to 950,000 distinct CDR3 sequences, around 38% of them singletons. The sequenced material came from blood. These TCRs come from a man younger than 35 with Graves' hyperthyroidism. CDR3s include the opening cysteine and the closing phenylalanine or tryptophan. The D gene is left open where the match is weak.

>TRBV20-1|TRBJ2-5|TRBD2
CSASAGGPQETQYF
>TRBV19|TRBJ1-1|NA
CASKVDSEAFF
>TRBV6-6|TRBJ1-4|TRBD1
CASSYTGTGDEKLFF
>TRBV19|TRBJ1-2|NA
CASTRPTDGSYGYTF
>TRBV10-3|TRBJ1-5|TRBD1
CASSKQGARQPQHF
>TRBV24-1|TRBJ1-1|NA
CASSPRGGKSTEAFF
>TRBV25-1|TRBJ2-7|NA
CASSGYYEQYF
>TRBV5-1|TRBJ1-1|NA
CASSLVGERTEAFF
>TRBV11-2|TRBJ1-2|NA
CASSPVPSPSYGYTF
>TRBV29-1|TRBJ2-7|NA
CSVDTGSSYEQYF
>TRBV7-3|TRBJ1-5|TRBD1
CASSWGQGTNQPQHF
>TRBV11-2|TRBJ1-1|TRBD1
CASSPWDRVGGNTEAFF
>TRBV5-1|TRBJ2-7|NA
CASSLARDGYEQYF
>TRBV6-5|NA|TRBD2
CASSNDGTSQFF
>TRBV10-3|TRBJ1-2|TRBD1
CASSWTGDKGYTF
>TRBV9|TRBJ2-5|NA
CASSVGNGPVETQYF
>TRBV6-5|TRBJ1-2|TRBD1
CASGTGVNFGYTF
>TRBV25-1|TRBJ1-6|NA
CASSHRQDNSPLHF
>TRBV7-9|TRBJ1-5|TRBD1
CASGTATYEHF
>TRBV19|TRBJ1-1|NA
CASGGDRGNTEAFF
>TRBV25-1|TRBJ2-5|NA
CASSTQREETQYF
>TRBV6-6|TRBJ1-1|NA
CASGGEGLSEAFF
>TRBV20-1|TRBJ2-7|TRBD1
CSARDWDRGLGEQYF
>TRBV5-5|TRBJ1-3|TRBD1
CASSFARTGRSGNTIYF
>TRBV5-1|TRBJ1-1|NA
CASSADSRAFF